The 7 T cell receptor beta chains in this list originate from one sample, sequenced in a study of T cell repertoires in cytomegalovirus infection. One entry per CDR3 protein results from TCRdb running MiXCR on the reads. The sample shows fewer than 250,000 distinct CDR3 sequences, roughly an eighth of them seen only once. The source material was PBMCs. The receptors originated from a human donor in good health (CMV status not recorded). Some clones in this sample may be carry-over from other donors' samples.

This clonotype was detected many times. The gene calls are TRBV7-4 and TRBJ2-7; D possibly matches TRBD1 or TRBD2 (5 bases each). The CDR3 length is 15 residues. The germline gives CDR1 SGHVT, CDR2 SQSDAQ. V shed 0 bases and J shed 5 bases, with 14 bases lying between them. The CDR3 region is CASSLARQGDDEQYF. The CDR3 DNA reads TGTGCCAGCAGCTTAGCGAGGCAGGGAGACGACGAGCAGTACTTC.

The chain recombines TRBV9 with TRBJ1-4, with D uncertain. The germline V gene has CDR1 SGDLS and CDR2 YYNGEE. The V end lost 4 bases, the J end lost 5 bases, and 12 bases lay between the germline ends. The CDR3 contains 14 residues. CDR3 bases: TGTGCCAGCAGCCCTGACCCGAGGAATGAAAAACTGTTTTTT. It specifies CASSPDPRNEKLFF.

This clonotype showed up many times. The chain couples TRBV7-2 to TRBJ2-5; D not certain. Germline V CDR1 and CDR2: SGHTA, FQGNSA. The CDR3 is 13 residues long. V was pared by 2 bases and J by 2 bases, with 6 bases between. As DNA, the CDR3 is TGTGCCAGCAGCTTAACGCCGCAAGAGACCCAGTACTTC. This gives the protein CASSLTPQETQYF.

This clonotype came up many times. This chain joins TRBV7-2 and TRBJ1-2, with 10 bases that match TRBD1. After removal of 5 bases from V and 7 bases from J, the junction contained 4 bases not matched to a gene. Germline V gene data show CDR1 as SGHTA and CDR2 as FQGNSA. CDR3 size: 13 residues. CDR3 protein: CASSTRDRGGYTF. The CDR3 DNA follows: TGTGCCAGCAGCACTCGGGACAGGGGTGGCTACACCTTC.

This clonotype was recorded many times. The chain carries TRBV7-2 and TRBJ2-5; 15 nucleotides agree with TRBD2. In germline, CDR1 is SGHTA, CDR2 FQGNSA. V shed 5 bases, J shed 2 bases, and the junction held 3 bases outside the gene matches. This CDR3 has 16 residues. The CDR3 loop is CASSTGLAGGQETQYF. The CDR3, as DNA: TGTGCCAGCAGCACGGGACTAGCGGGGGGACAAGAGACCCAGTACTTC.

This clonotype was seen at least ten times. Germline is not matched at one junction end, which may reflect a read error. The chain has TRBV11-2 and TRBJ2-2; D remains ambiguous. From germline, CDR1 is SGHAT and CDR2 FQNNGV. The CDR3 loop spans 15 amino acids. DNA of the CDR3: TGTGCCAGCAGCTTAAATTCTCGGAACGCCGGGGAGCTGTTTTTT. Translating gives CASSLNSRNAGELFF.

This clonotype was counted ten times or more. The rearrangement uses TRBV29-1 and TRBJ2-6; 8 bases fit TRBD1. The V segment lost 7 bases and the J segment 3 bases; nucleotides outside the gene matches: 2. The CDR3 loop spans 13 amino acids. Germline CDR1 SQVTM, CDR2 ANQGSEA. The CDR3 protein is CSATGVGANVLTF. CDR3 coding DNA: TGCAGCGCGACAGGGGTTGGGGCCAACGTCCTGACTTTC.